This TCR beta chain was recorded in a study of beta chain features in type 1 diabetes. Study observations and caveats: Within each of all four CD4+ subsets, Type 1 diabetes patients had TCRB CDR3s that were moderately but significantly shorter. Highly expressing activated T cells could be over-counted with a cDNA template.

This clone was found a few times. Antigen: not known. V was clipped by 0 bases and J by 0 bases, with 10 bases between them. The CDR3 loop spans 16 amino acids. Germline V lookup: CDR1 SGHNT, CDR2 YYREEE (reference sequence). The entirety of the isolated RNA underwent reverse transcription, so expressed TCRB transcripts were sequenced. There were approximately 3.5 million reads on average in the naive, central memory and regulatory T cell samples. This table comes from immunoSEQ multiplex PCR, and its TCRdb copy is limited to in-frame clones, with some not included. The table has roughly 240,000 clones, 13% to 15% seen once; the top ten hold roughly 0.028%. A sort by CD45RO/CCR7/CD25/CD127/CD95/CD27 yielded CD4+ naive, central memory, regulatory and stem cell-like memory cells.

The receptor was isolated from a woman aged 40 to 50 in good health. V and J are TRBV5-4 and TRBJ2-1; D is unresolved. The sequenced sample consisted of naive CD4+ T cells from blood. CDR3 in amino acids: CASSLAQTGSYNEQFF. The DNA for the CDR3 is TGTGCCAGCAGCTTGGCACAGACCGGCTCCTACAATGAGCAGTTCTTC.